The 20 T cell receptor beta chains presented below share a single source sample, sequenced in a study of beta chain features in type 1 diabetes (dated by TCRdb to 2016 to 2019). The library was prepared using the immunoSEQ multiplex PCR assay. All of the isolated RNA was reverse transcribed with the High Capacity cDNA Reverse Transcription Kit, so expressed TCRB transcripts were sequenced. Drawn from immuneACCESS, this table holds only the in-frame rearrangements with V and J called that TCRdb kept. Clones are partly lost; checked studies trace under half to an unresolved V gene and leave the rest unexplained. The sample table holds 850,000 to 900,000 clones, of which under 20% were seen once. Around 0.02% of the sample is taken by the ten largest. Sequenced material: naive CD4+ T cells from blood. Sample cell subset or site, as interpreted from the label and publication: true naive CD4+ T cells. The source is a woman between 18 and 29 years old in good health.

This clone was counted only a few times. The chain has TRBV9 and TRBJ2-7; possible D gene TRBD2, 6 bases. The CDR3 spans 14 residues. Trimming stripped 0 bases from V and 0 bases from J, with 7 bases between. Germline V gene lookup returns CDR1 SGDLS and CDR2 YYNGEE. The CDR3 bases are TGTGCCAGCAGCGTAGAACTAGCCTCCTACGAGCAGTACTTC. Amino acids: CASSVELASYEQYF. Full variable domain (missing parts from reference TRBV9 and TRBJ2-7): DSGVTQTPKHLITATGQRVTLRCSPRSGDLSVYWYQQSLDQGLQFLIQYYNGEERAKGNILERFSAQQFPDLHSELNLSSLELGDSALYFCASSVELASYEQYFGPGTRLTVT.

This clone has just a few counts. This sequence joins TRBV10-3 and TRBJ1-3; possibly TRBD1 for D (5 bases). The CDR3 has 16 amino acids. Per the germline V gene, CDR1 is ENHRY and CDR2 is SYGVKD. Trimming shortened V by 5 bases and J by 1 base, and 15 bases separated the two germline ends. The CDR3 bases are TGTGCCATCAGTCAAACCCTTCAGGGATCTGGAAACACCATATATTTT. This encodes CAISQTLQGSGNTIYF.

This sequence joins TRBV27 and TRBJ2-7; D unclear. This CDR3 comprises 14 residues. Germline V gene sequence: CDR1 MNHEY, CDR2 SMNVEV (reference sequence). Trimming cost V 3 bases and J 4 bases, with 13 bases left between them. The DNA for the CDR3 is TGTGCCAGCAGTTTTCTCAGCGCCCGATACGAGCAGTACTTC. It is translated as CASSFLSARYEQYF.

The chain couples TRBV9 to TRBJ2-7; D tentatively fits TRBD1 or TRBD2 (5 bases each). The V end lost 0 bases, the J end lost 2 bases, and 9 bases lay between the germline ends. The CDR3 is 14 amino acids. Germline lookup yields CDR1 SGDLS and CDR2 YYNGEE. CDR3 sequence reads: CASSVDSGPYEQYF. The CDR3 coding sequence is TGTGCCAGCAGCGTAGACTCGGGGCCCTACGAGCAGTACTTC.

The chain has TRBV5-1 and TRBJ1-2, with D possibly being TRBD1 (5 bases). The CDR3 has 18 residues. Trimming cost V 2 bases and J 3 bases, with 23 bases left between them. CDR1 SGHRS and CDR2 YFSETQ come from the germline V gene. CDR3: CASSLGQTTRRYDYGYTF. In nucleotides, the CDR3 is TGCGCCAGCAGCTTAGGACAAACGACCAGGCGATACGACTATGGCTACACCTTC.

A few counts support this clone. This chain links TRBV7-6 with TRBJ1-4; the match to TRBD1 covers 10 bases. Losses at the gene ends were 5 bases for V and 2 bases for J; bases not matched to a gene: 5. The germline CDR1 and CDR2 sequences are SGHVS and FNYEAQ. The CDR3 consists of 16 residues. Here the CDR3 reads CASSRDRGTTNEKLFF. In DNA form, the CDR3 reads TGTGCCAGCAGCCGGGACAGGGGAACCACTAATGAAAAACTGTTTTTT.

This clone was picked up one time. Written as DNA, the CDR3 is TGTGCCACCAGCAGAGCTGGGTTGACAGGGGACGAGCAGTACTTC. Protein: CATSRAGLTGDEQYF. The V and J genes are TRBV15 and TRBJ2-7; TRBD1 aligns across 8 bases. J lost 5 bases, V lost 1 base, and 7 bases had no gene match. The V gene's germline CDR1 is LNHNV and CDR2 YYDKDF (reference sequence). CDR3 length: 15 residues.

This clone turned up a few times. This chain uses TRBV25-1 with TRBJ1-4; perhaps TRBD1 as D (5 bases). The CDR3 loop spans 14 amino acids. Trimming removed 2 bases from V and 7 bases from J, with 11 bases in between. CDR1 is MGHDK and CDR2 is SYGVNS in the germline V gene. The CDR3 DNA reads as TGTGCCAGCAGTGAAGATGGGGCGAGTGAAAAACTGTTTTTT. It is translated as CASSEDGASEKLFF. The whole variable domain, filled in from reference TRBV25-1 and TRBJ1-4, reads EADIYQTPRYLVIGTGKKITLECSQTMGHDKMYWYQQDPGMELHLIHYSYGVNSTEKGDLSSESTVSRIRTEHFPLTLESARPSHTSQYLCASSEDGASEKLFFGSGTQLSVL.

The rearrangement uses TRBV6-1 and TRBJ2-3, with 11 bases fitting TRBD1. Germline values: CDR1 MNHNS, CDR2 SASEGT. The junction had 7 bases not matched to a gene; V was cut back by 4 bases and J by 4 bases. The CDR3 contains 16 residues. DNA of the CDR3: TGTGCCAGCAGTGTACGGGGACAGGGGGACCCAGATACGCAGTATTTT. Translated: CASSVRGQGDPDTQYF.

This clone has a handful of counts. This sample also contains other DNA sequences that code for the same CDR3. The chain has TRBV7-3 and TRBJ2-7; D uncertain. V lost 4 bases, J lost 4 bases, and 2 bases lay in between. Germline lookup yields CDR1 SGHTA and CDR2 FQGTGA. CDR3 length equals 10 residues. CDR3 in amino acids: CASSSYEQYF. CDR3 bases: TGTGCCAGCAGCTCGTACGAGCAGTACTTC.

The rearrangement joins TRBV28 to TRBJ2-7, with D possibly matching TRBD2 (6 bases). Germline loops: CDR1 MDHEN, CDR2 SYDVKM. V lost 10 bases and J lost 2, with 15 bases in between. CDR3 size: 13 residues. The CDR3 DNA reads TGTGCCACCACGACGGGGAGGACCTACGAGCAGTACTTC. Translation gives CATTTGRTYEQYF.

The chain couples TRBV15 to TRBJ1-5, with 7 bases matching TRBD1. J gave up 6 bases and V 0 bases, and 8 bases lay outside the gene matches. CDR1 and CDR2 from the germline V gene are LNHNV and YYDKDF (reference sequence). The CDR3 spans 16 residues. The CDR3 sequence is CATSRDFRGAGQPQHF. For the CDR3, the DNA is TGTGCCACCAGCAGAGATTTCAGGGGGGCTGGTCAGCCCCAGCATTTT.

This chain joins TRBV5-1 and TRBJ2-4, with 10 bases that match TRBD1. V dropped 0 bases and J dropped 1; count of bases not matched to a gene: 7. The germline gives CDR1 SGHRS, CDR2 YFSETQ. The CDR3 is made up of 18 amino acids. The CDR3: CASSLVPVDRGAKNIQYF. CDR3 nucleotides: TGCGCCAGCAGCTTGGTTCCCGTGGACAGGGGGGCCAAAAACATTCAGTACTTC.

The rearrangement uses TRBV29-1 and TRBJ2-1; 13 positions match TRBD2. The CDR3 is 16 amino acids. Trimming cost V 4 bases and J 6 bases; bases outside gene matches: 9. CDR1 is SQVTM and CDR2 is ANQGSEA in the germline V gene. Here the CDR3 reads CSVGGLAGPNSNEQFF. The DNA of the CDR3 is TGCAGCGTTGGGGGACTAGCGGGACCGAACTCCAATGAGCAGTTCTTC.

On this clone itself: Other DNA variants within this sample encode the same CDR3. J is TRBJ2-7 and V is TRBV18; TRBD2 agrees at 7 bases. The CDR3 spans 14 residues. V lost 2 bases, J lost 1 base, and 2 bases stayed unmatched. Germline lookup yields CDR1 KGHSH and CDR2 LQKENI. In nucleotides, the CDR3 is TGTGCCAGCTCACCAGCTAGCGGATCCTACGAGCAGTACTTC. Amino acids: CASSPASGSYEQYF. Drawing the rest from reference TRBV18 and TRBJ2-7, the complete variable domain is NAGVMQNPRHLVRRRGQEARLRCSPMKGHSHVYWYRQLPEEGLKFMVYLQKENIIDESGMPKERFSAEFPKEGPSILRIQQVVRGDSAAYFCASSPASGSYEQYFGPGTRLTVT.

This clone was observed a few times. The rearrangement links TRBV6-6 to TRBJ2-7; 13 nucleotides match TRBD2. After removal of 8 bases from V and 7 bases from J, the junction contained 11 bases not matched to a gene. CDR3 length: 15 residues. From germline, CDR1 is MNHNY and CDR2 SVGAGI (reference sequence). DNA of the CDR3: TGTGCCAGCCAAGGGACTAGCGGGAAACTGTGGGAGCAGTACTTC. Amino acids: CASQGTSGKLWEQYF.

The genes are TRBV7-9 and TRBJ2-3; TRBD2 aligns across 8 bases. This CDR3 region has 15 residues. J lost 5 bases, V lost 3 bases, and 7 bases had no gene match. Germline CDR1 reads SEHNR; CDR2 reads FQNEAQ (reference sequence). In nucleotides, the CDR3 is TGTGCCAGCAGCTTGACGGGAGGGGAGAGAGATACGCAGTATTTT. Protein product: CASSLTGGERDTQYF.

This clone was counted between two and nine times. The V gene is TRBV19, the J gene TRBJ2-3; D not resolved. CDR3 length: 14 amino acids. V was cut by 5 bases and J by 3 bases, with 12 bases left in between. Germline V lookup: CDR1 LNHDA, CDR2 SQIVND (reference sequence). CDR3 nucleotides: TGTGCCAGTAGTCAGGACGACGGGACAGATACGCAGTATTTT. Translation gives CASSQDDGTDTQYF.

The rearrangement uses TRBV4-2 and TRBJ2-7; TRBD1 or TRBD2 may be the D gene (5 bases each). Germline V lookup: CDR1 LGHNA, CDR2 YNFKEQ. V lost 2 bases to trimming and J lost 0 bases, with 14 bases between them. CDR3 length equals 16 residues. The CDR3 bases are TGTGCCAGCAGCCAAAGCGGACAAGGAAACTCCTACGAGCAGTACTTC. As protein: CASSQSGQGNSYEQYF.

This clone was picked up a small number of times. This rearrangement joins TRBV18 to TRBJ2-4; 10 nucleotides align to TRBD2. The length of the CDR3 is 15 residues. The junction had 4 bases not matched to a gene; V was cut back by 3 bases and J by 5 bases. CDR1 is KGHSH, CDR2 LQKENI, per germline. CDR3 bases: TGTGCCAGCTCACCGACTAGCGGGCTGGAAAACATTCAGTACTTC. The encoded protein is CASSPTSGLENIQYF.